The 14 T cell receptor beta chains reported below all come from one sample, sequenced in a study of blood T cell repertoires in COVID-19 (dated by TCRdb to about 2020). The library came from the immunoSEQ multiplex PCR assay. TCRdb's version of the immuneACCESS table is confined to in-frame rearrangements and falls short of the full clone set. An unresolved V gene accounts for under half of the shortfall where checked; the remainder is of unknown origin. The sample table contains around 94,000 clones; only one count was recorded for 84% of them. The ten most abundant clones make up 9.9% of the sample. Material: peripheral blood. Source of these receptors: a man aged 35 to 55 with active or convalescent COVID-19.

This chain joins TRBV24-1 and TRBJ1-2; no reliable D call. Germline V gene data show CDR1 as KGHDR and CDR2 as SFDVKD. The CDR3 has 16 amino acids. V gave up 12 bases and J gave up 4 bases, with 26 bases separating them. CDR3 in amino acids: CAPGFQLGSATYGYTF. The DNA of the CDR3 is TGTGCCCCCGGGTTTCAGCTCGGCAGCGCGACCTATGGCTACACCTTC.

The chain recombines TRBV6-1 with TRBJ2-2, with D perhaps TRBD1 (7 bases). The CDR3 is made up of 15 amino acids. CDR1 and CDR2 from the germline V gene are MNHNS and SASEGT. Trimming removed 2 bases from V and 5 bases from J, with 12 bases in between. In DNA, the CDR3 is TGTGCCAGCAGTGAAATGGCAGGGGGGACCGGGGAGCTGTTTTTT. This codes for CASSEMAGGTGELFF.

CDR3 bases: TGTGCCAGCAGTTACGGGACAGCAGCTAACTATGGCTACACCTTC. Translation gives CASSYGTAANYGYTF. This rearrangement joins TRBV6-5 to TRBJ1-2, with 7 bases matching TRBD1. CDR1 is MNHEY and CDR2 is SVGAGI in the germline V gene. This CDR3 is built from 15 residues. V lost 2 bases, J lost 0 bases, and 3 bases stayed unmatched.

The V call is TRBV5-4, the J call TRBJ2-7; 13 positions agree with TRBD2. V was clipped by 2 bases and J by 1 base; unmatched bases: 6. Germline lookup yields CDR1 SGHNT and CDR2 YYREEE (reference sequence). This CDR3 has 17 residues. The CDR3 DNA sequence: TGTGCCAGCAGCTTAACTAGCGGGGGGGCACGGTCCTACGAGCAGTACTTC. This translates into CASSLTSGGARSYEQYF.

The chain links TRBV19 to TRBJ1-4, with D possibly matching TRBD1 (5 bases). This CDR3 spans 14 amino acids. Germline loops: CDR1 LNHDA, CDR2 SQIVND (reference sequence). V lost 5 bases and J 8 bases, leaving 15 bases between the germline ends. The chain's CDR3 is CASSPTVRGEKLFF. For the CDR3, the DNA is TGTGCCAGTAGTCCGACAGTCCGTGGCGAAAAACTGTTTTTT.

This clone occurred a few times. The chain couples TRBV27 to TRBJ2-1; 10 bases are a match to TRBD2. CDR3 length: 16 amino acids. CDR1 and CDR2 from the germline V gene are MNHEY and SMNVEV (reference sequence). With V trimmed by 8 bases and J by 6 bases, 13 bases remained unmatched. CDR3 in amino acids: CASEALRTSGFNEQFF. For the CDR3, the DNA is TGTGCCAGCGAGGCCCTGCGGACTAGCGGCTTCAATGAGCAGTTCTTC.

The rearrangement joins TRBV6-5 to TRBJ1-1; no clear D. Germline CDR1 and CDR2: MNHEY and SVGAGI. V was shortened by 6 bases and J by 0 bases, with 8 bases between the two germline ends. The CDR3 covers 13 residues. In DNA form, the CDR3 reads TGTGCCAGCAGGCAACAAGTGAACACTGAAGCTTTCTTT. Translated, it gives CASRQQVNTEAFF.

The chain carries TRBV20-1 and TRBJ1-1; TRBD1 aligns across 7 bases. J was trimmed by 5 bases and V by 3 bases; bases with no gene match: 24. Germline V lookup: CDR1 DFQATT, CDR2 SNEGSKA (reference sequence). This CDR3 is 19 amino acids long. The CDR3 DNA sequence: TGCAGTGCTAGTAACGGGGCCCGACAGGGATTGATAGTGGGGACTGAAGCTTTCTTT. This translates into CSASNGARQGLIVGTEAFF.

About this clone itself: At one boundary the junction diverges from the germline segment, which might be a read error. This sequence joins TRBV12-3 or TRBV12-4 and TRBJ1-1; D may be TRBD1 (6 bases). The CDR3 is 13 amino acids. The CDR3 DNA is TGTGCCAGCAGTCCAGGGACACAAAAAGACCCGACCTTT. Encoded protein: CASSPGTQKDPTF.

The chain joins TRBV25-1 to TRBJ1-5; D perhaps matches TRBD1 (5 bases). The ends were cut back, 7 bases at V and 4 bases at J, with 11 bases in the middle. CDR1 MGHDK and CDR2 SYGVNS come from the germline V gene. The CDR3 loop spans 13 amino acids. CDR3 nucleotides: TGTGCCAGCACGTTGGAGGGGAATCAGCCCCAGCATTTT. Protein: CASTLEGNQPQHF.

The rearrangement joins TRBV5-4 to TRBJ2-6, with 9 positions matching TRBD1. The trim removed 2 bases at V and 5 bases at J, leaving 5 bases unmatched. This CDR3 has 16 residues. CDR1 is SGHNT and CDR2 is YYREEE in the germline V gene (reference sequence). Written as DNA, the CDR3 is TGTGCCAGCAGCTTAACGGACAGGGGTAGGGCCAACGTCCTGACTTTC. Translation: CASSLTDRGRANVLTF.

The count of this clone is one. This chain uses TRBV6-6 with TRBJ2-1, with 7 nucleotides matching TRBD1. This CDR3 has 14 residues. Looked up from germline, CDR1 is MNHNY and CDR2 is SVGAGI (reference sequence). The J segment lost 10 bases and the V segment lost 2 bases, leaving 8 bases of the junction unmatched. CDR3 sequence: CASSYGDSLREQFF. The CDR3 bases are TGTGCCAGCAGTTACGGGGACAGCTTGAGAGAGCAGTTCTTC.

A single count supports this clone. The chain is built from TRBV5-6 and TRBJ2-7; maybe TRBD1 (5 bases). V lost 1 base and J 5 bases, leaving 7 bases between the germline ends. Germline V lookup: CDR1 SGHDT, CDR2 YYEEEE. The CDR3 is 12 residues long. For the CDR3, the DNA is TGTGCCAGCAGCTTGACGGACAACGAGCAGTACTTC. Translating gives CASSLTDNEQYF.

This rearrangement joins TRBV7-8 to TRBJ2-1; D might be TRBD2 (7 bases). There are 14 residues in the CDR3. V lost 2 bases, J lost 7 bases, and 12 bases lay in between. Looked up from germline, CDR1 is SGHVS and CDR2 is FQNEAQ. For the CDR3, the DNA is TGTGCCAGCAGCTTATTGGGGGGGCTAAATGAGCAGTTCTTC. Translated: CASSLLGGLNEQFF.